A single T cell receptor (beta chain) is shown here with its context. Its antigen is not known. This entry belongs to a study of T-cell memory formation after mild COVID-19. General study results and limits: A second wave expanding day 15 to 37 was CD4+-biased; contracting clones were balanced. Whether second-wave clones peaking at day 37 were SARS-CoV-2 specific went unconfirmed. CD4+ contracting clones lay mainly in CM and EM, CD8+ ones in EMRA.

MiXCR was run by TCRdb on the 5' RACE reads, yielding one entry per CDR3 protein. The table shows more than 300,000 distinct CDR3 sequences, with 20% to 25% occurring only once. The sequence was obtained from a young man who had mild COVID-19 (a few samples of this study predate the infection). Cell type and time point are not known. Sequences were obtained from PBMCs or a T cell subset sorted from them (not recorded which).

CDR3 sequence: CASSPQWGDVNQPQHF. The CDR3 nucleotides are TGTGCCAGCAGTCCCCAATGGGGGGACGTAAATCAGCCCCAGCATTTT. The chain employs TRBV6-5 and TRBJ1-5; weak D call: TRBD1 (5 bases). V lost 5 bases and J 4 bases, leaving 18 bases between the germline ends. Germline CDR1 and CDR2: MNHEY and SVGAGI. This CDR3 has 16 residues.